The clone carrying this TCR beta chain was detected once. Enrolled through a virtual design, the participants were between 18 and 89 years of age and came from under 25 US areas. Symptom resolution, clearance, or two negative PCRs marked the recovered donors of Cohort 3. The CDR3 extends over 14 amino acids. Deletions cut 3 bases from V and 3 bases from J, with 11 bases between. Germline V lookup: CDR1 LNHDA, CDR2 SQIVND (reference sequence). These data are taken from a study of blood T cell repertoires in COVID-19. Original analysis: Amplification with reference gene primers provided the estimates of nucleated cell counts. Assay: immunoSEQ multiplex PCR; the TCRdb copy retains only in-frame clones and omits some. V, J and clone size derive from that table, while D and trimming were established from the DNA sequence. The repertoire holds over 350,000 clones, with about 83% as singletons.

The TCR was taken from a woman aged 45-65 years who had recovered from COVID-19. The rearrangement uses TRBV19 and TRBJ1-1, with TRBD1 as a possible D gene (5 bases). The sequenced sample was PBMCs or T cells enriched from blood (not recorded which). As DNA, the CDR3 is TGTGCCAGTAGTATCACCCCGGGGGACACTGAAGCTTTCTTT. Translating it yields CASSITPGDTEAFF.